The 20 T cell receptor beta chains below come from one sample, sequenced in a study of response to subunit inactivated influenza vaccine. TCRdb fed the RT-PCR reads into MiXCR, producing one record per CDR3 protein. The sample has about 540,000 distinct CDR3 sequences; under 30% are singletons. These same records also appear under a second study, on T cells expressing NK-cell markers. That source adds: 5'RACE template switching built TCR beta cDNA with unique molecular identifiers.

The material was CD4+ T cells sorted from PBMCs, obtained roughly 13 days after vaccination. Receptors originate from a man between 45 and 60 years old who received an inactivated influenza vaccine.

The chain has TRBV7-2 and TRBJ2-2, with D tentatively TRBD2 (6 bases). This CDR3 spans 16 amino acids. Germline CDR1 and CDR2: SGHTA and FQGNSA. Trimming removed 5 bases from V and 2 bases from J, with 15 bases in between. CDR3 in DNA: TGTGCCAGCAGCCCGCGGGACGGAAGAAACACCGGGGAGCTGTTTTTT. Translated, it gives CASSPRDGRNTGELFF.

There are a few counts of this clonotype. The gene calls are TRBV7-2 and TRBJ2-5; 8 bases align to TRBD1. The V segment lost 5 bases and the J segment 7 bases; nucleotides outside the gene matches: 9. There are 14 residues in the CDR3. CDR1 is SGHTA, CDR2 FQGNSA, per germline. The CDR3 is CASSPDREVGTQYF. CDR3 in DNA: TGTGCCAGCAGCCCGGACAGGGAGGTCGGGACCCAGTACTTC.

V and J are TRBV7-2 and TRBJ2-6; unclear D gene. The CDR3 extends over 13 amino acids. Germline CDR1 and CDR2: SGHTA and FQGNSA. V dropped 9 bases and J dropped 0 bases, with 6 bases sitting between them. The CDR3 loop is CARKGSGANVLTF. The DNA for the CDR3 is TGTGCCAGGAAAGGCTCTGGGGCCAACGTCCTGACTTTC.

This clonotype appeared a few times. The chain combines TRBV29-1 with TRBJ1-2, with 8 bases that match TRBD1. J lost 7 bases, V lost 4 bases, and 5 bases had no gene match. The length of the CDR3 is 12 residues. Germline V gives CDR1 SQVTM, CDR2 ANQGSEA. CDR3 region: CSVGQGSGGYTF. The CDR3 DNA reads TGCAGCGTTGGACAGGGGTCGGGTGGCTACACCTTC.

The chain has TRBV20-1 and TRBJ1-5, with a weak D call TRBD1 (6 bases). The germline V gene has CDR1 DFQATT and CDR2 SNEGSKA (reference sequence). V was trimmed by 4 bases and J by 0 bases, leaving 16 bases between them. This CDR3 is 16 amino acids long. The CDR3 spells CSAIKKDRFSNQPQHF. The CDR3 nucleotides read TGCAGTGCTATAAAAAAAGACAGGTTTAGCAATCAGCCCCAGCATTTT.

This sequence joins TRBV12-3 or TRBV12-4 and TRBJ2-7, with 7 positions matching TRBD1. Losses at the gene ends were 5 bases for V and 4 bases for J; bases not matched to a gene: 11. The CDR3 sequence is 15 residues long. The CDR3 DNA is TGTGCCAGCAGTCCCAACAGGGGTGGTGGATACGAGCAGTACTTC. Encoded protein: CASSPNRGGGYEQYF.

The rearrangement links TRBV5-4 to TRBJ2-7; D is tentatively TRBD1 or TRBD2 (5 bases each). The CDR3 runs to 15 residues. V gave up 4 bases and J gave up 7 bases, with 21 bases separating them. The V gene's germline CDR1 is SGHNT and CDR2 YYREEE (reference sequence). The CDR3 DNA sequence: TGTGCCAGCAGCCCGGCCGGGACCCTCATTAGGGAGCAGTACTTC. It translates to CASSPAGTLIREQYF.

This clonotype was detected only a few times. V and J are TRBV7-2 and TRBJ2-1; unclear D gene. This CDR3 spans 12 amino acids. V was shortened by 8 bases and J by 8 bases, with 13 bases between the two germline ends. Germline CDR1 and CDR2: SGHTA and FQGNSA. DNA for the CDR3: TGTGCCAGCGCACGAGGAGAACATGAGCAGTTCTTC. This codes for CASARGEHEQFF.

This clonotype was picked up a small number of times. The V gene is TRBV7-2, the J gene TRBJ2-7; D gene ambiguous. With 5 bases removed from V and 4 bases from J, the gap between germline ends came to 15 bases. Germline V gene sequence: CDR1 SGHTA, CDR2 FQGNSA. This CDR3 spans 14 amino acids. The CDR3 nucleotides are TGTGCCAGCAGCCCACTCCCCCGACAATACGAGCAGTACTTC. This codes for CASSPLPRQYEQYF.

This sequence joins TRBV19 and TRBJ2-2; possibly TRBD1 or TRBD2 for D (5 bases each). There are 18 residues in the CDR3. V was shortened by 5 bases and J by 1 base, with 20 bases between the two germline ends. Germline lookup yields CDR1 LNHDA and CDR2 SQIVND (reference sequence). The CDR3 nucleotides read TGTGCCAGTAGTCCGCGTTCAGGGACGGCGGGGAACACCGGGGAGCTGTTTTTT. Translated: CASSPRSGTAGNTGELFF.

The chain has TRBV11-2 and TRBJ2-1, with D unresolved. The CDR3 has 12 residues. Deletions cut 3 bases from V and 8 bases from J, with 8 bases between. The germline gives CDR1 SGHAT, CDR2 FQNNGV. The CDR3 sequence is CASSFFSHEQFF. The DNA of the CDR3 is TGTGCCAGCAGCTTCTTCTCCCATGAGCAGTTCTTC.

This rearrangement joins TRBV20-1 to TRBJ2-5; D is tentatively TRBD1 or TRBD2 (5 bases each). Germline V CDR1 and CDR2: DFQATT, SNEGSKA (reference sequence). The ends were cut back, 3 bases at V and 1 base at J, with 9 bases in the middle. The CDR3 totals 13 residues. Written as DNA, the CDR3 is TGCAGTGCTAGTCCGGGACCCCAAGAGACCCAGTACTTC. Residues: CSASPGPQETQYF.

This clonotype was counted only a few times. The V and J genes are TRBV6-2 or TRBV6-3 and TRBJ1-2; no definite D call. Germline V gives CDR1 MNHEY, CDR2 SVGEGT. V was clipped by 0 bases and J by 2 bases, with 10 bases between them. The CDR3 is 15 amino acids. CDR3 residues: CASSYSHRLNYGYTF. CDR3 nucleotides: TGTGCCAGCAGTTACTCGCATAGACTAAACTATGGCTACACCTTC.

The chain employs TRBV10-3 and TRBJ2-1; 9 nucleotides align to TRBD2. The germline V gene has CDR1 ENHRY and CDR2 SYGVKD. After removal of 0 bases from V and 3 bases from J, the junction contained 3 bases not matched to a gene. This CDR3 is built from 16 residues. As DNA, the CDR3 is TGTGCCATCAGTGAGTCCGGGACTAGCAGCTACAATGAGCAGTTCTTC. Translation: CAISESGTSSYNEQFF.

This clonotype has just a few counts. The V gene is TRBV12-3 or TRBV12-4, the J gene TRBJ2-5, with a weak D call TRBD1 (7 bases). The CDR3 length is 15 residues. Trimming removed 6 bases at V and 5 bases at J, with 19 bases between. CDR3: CASSRQGLGMETQYF. CDR3 coding DNA: TGTGCCAGCAGCCGACAGGGACTTGGAATGGAGACCCAGTACTTC.

This chain links TRBV6-2 or TRBV6-3 with TRBJ1-1; TRBD1 matches 7 bases. The V gene end was trimmed by 5 bases and the J gene end by 5 bases; junction bases not matched to a gene: 11. This CDR3 contains 15 residues. CDR1 MNHEY and CDR2 SVGEGT come from the germline V gene. The CDR3 DNA follows: TGTGCCAGCAGTCCGAGACAGGGAATGCGGACTGAAGCTTTCTTT. This encodes CASSPRQGMRTEAFF.

This clonotype came up a few times. The chain uses TRBV28 and TRBJ2-7, with D unresolved. This CDR3 contains 12 residues. Trimming shortened V by 6 bases and J by 4 bases, and 10 bases separated the two germline ends. CDR1 and CDR2 (germline): MDHEN, SYDVKM. This CDR3 reads CASRENKYEQYF. The CDR3 nucleotides are TGTGCCAGCAGAGAGAACAAGTACGAGCAGTACTTC.

The rearrangement uses TRBV7-2 and TRBJ2-2; D may match TRBD1 or TRBD2 (5 bases each). The CDR3 covers 13 residues. Looked up from germline, CDR1 is SGHTA and CDR2 is FQGNSA. Trimming pared 5 bases from V and 6 bases from J, leaving 10 bases between. The CDR3 DNA reads as TGTGCCAGCAGCCCCGGGGCGCCCGGGGAGCTGTTTTTT. Its translation: CASSPGAPGELFF.

This clonotype has only a few counts. This sequence joins TRBV5-1 and TRBJ2-3, with D unclear. Germline assignment: CDR1 SGHRS and CDR2 YFSETQ. The length of the CDR3 is 14 residues. Trimming took 4 bases from V and 2 from J, leaving 11 bases between them. CDR3 DNA sequence: TGCGCCAGCAGCGATCCCCGTTACACAGATACGCAGTATTTT. Translating it yields CASSDPRYTDTQYF.

This clonotype was observed a single time. The chain combines TRBV4-3 with TRBJ1-1; 7 bases are shared with TRBD1. With V trimmed by 3 bases and J by 1 base, 5 bases remained unmatched. CDR3 length: 15 residues. From germline, CDR1 is LGHNA and CDR2 YSLEER. The chain's CDR3 is CASSHSGTANTEAFF. The CDR3 DNA is TGCGCCAGCAGCCATTCTGGGACAGCGAACACTGAAGCTTTCTTT.